A selection of T cell receptor beta chains follows, all from one sample in a study of T cell responses to AZD1222 COVID-19 vaccine. Method: immunoSEQ multiplex PCR; TCRdb's copy keeps in-frame clones and lacks some. The table records 100,000 to 120,000 clones, over 85% of them present only once. The source was peripheral blood, collected 28 days after the second AZD1222 dose. Receptors originate from an adult who received the AZD1222 COVID-19 vaccine. Both conserved end residues are part of each CDR3. Each record gives: V gene, D gene, clone size, J gene, CDR3 protein, CDR3 DNA. A D gene is named only where the DNA matches it firmly. A row's size may be missing; if present it is once, few, many or a size class.

>TRBV16|.|.|TRBJ1-2
CASSQSRLYGYTF
TGTGCCAGCAGCCAATCGAGGCTCTATGGCTACACCTTC
>TRBV7-2|TRBD1|.|TRBJ1-6
CASSRLSGTGTSPLHF
TGTGCCAGCAGCCGCCTCTCCGGGACAGGGACTTCACCCCTCCACTTT
>TRBV5-6|TRBD1|.|TRBJ2-1
CASSIGTVERFF
TGTGCCAGCAGCATCGGGACAGTGGAGAGATTCTTC
>TRBV18|.|.|TRBJ2-2
CASSAFGVSGELFF
TGTGCCAGCTCAGCGTTCGGGGTGTCCGGGGAGCTGTTTTTT
>TRBV4-2|.|.|TRBJ1-1
CASSQDQGRTEAFF
TGTGCCAGCAGCCAAGATCAGGGGCGGACTGAAGCTTTCTTT
>TRBV2|.|.|TRBJ2-1
CASMFGSGSLYNEQFF
TGTGCCAGCATGTTCGGGTCGGGGTCTCTCTACAATGAGCAGTTCTTC
>TRBV5-1|TRBD1|.|TRBJ2-2
CASSLATQGQSSLAGELFF
TGCGCCAGCAGCTTGGCAACCCAGGGACAGTCAAGCTTAGCCGGGGAGCTGTTTTTT
>TRBV30|TRBD2|.|TRBJ2-1
CACPWTSGGGRSYNEQFF
TGTGCCTGCCCTTGGACTAGCGGGGGGGGACGCTCCTACAATGAGCAGTTCTTC
>TRBV18|TRBD2|.|TRBJ2-1
CASSPRGGLNEQFF
TGTGCCAGCTCACCGCGCGGGGGGCTCAATGAGCAGTTCTTC
>TRBV7-2|.|.|TRBJ2-5
CASSSLTQETQYF
TGTGCCAGCAGCTCCCTTACTCAAGAGACCCAGTACTTC
>TRBV7-8|.|few|TRBJ1-5
CASSLVGGDQPQHF
TGTGCCAGCAGCTTAGTAGGCGGCGATCAGCCCCAGCATTTT
>TRBV7-6|.|.|TRBJ1-6
CASTPIQGSPLHF
TGTGCCAGCACCCCCATACAGGGTTCACCCCTCCACTTT
>TRBV5-1|TRBD2|few|TRBJ2-1
CASSRSGDYNEQFF
TGCGCCAGCAGCCGTAGCGGGGACTACAATGAGCAGTTCTTC
>TRBV5-1|.|.|TRBJ2-7
CASSQGGYEQYF
TGCGCCAGCAGTCAGGGGGGCTACGAGCAGTACTTC
>TRBV12-3/TRBV12-4|.|.|TRBJ1-2
CASSLARHHF
TGTGCCAGCAGTTTAGCTAGACACCACTTC
>TRBV4-3|.|.|TRBJ2-6
CASSPDSGSGANVLTF
TGCGCCAGCAGCCCCGATAGTGGATCCGGGGCCAACGTCCTGACTTTC
>TRBV11-2|TRBD1|.|TRBJ2-7
CASSFGTGVAYEQYF
TGTGCCAGCAGCTTTGGGACAGGGGTGGCGTACGAGCAGTACTTC
>TRBV18|.|.|TRBJ2-3
CASSPRGRGTDTQYF
TGTGCCAGCTCCCCTCGGGGGCGGGGCACAGATACGCAGTATTTT
>TRBV7-9|.|.|TRBJ1-4
CASSLAVLNEKLFF
TGTGCCAGCAGCTTAGCGGTATTAAATGAAAAACTGTTTTTT
>TRBV11-2|.|.|TRBJ2-3
CASSYSDKRDTQYF
TGTGCCAGCAGCTATTCCGACAAAAGAGATACGCAGTATTTT
>TRBV15|TRBD1|.|TRBJ1-2
CATSSYGQGADGYTF
TGTGCCACCAGCAGTTACGGACAGGGGGCAGACGGCTACACCTTC
>TRBV7-9|.|.|TRBJ2-1
CASSRGPQTYNEQFF
TGTGCCAGCAGCCGGGGACCGCAGACCTACAATGAGCAGTTCTTC
>TRBV9|TRBD2|.|TRBJ2-5
CASSGGLAETQYF
TGTGCCAGCAGCGGGGGACTAGCGGAGACCCAGTACTTC
>TRBV5-5|TRBD1|.|TRBJ1-1
CASSWTGGPTEAFF
TGTGCCAGCAGCTGGACAGGGGGCCCCACTGAAGCTTTCTTT
>TRBV9|TRBD2|.|TRBJ2-3
CASSVIGLAGGLGTDTQYF
TGTGCCAGCAGCGTAATCGGACTAGCGGGGGGGCTCGGCACAGATACGCAGTATTTT
>TRBV5-1|TRBD2|once|TRBJ2-5
CASSWGPGGTFQETQYF
TGCGCCAGCAGCTGGGGCCCGGGGGGGACCTTCCAAGAGACCCAGTACTTC
>TRBV5-4|TRBD1|.|TRBJ2-3
CASIDRGGTDTQYF
TGTGCCAGCATTGACAGGGGGGGCACAGATACGCAGTATTTT
>TRBV7-2|.|.|TRBJ2-3
CASSRRAGGTDTQYF
TGTGCCAGCAGCCGGCGGGCAGGGGGCACAGATACGCAGTATTTT
>TRBV27|TRBD2|.|TRBJ2-3
CASTLNVGLARDTQYF
TGTGCCAGCACCCTCAATGTAGGACTAGCGAGGGATACGCAGTATTTT
>TRBV11-2|TRBD1|.|TRBJ2-7
CASSRWTGGASYEQYF
TGTGCCAGCAGCCGATGGACAGGGGGCGCGTCATACGAGCAGTACTTC
>TRBV9|TRBD1|.|TRBJ1-3
CASSRGQPSGNTIYF
TGTGCCAGCAGCCGGGGACAGCCCTCTGGAAACACCATATATTTT
>TRBV2|TRBD1|once|TRBJ1-4
CASSGGQANEKLFF
TGTGCCAGCAGTGGGGGACAGGCAAATGAAAAACTGTTTTTT